These T cell receptor beta chains were read from a single sample in a study of OX40 agonist ivuxolimab in advanced cancers. TCRdb keeps only in-frame clones here, not all; method: immunoSEQ multiplex PCR. The sample lists about 63,000 clones; approximately 90% were seen once. Material: CD4+ or CD8+ T cells sorted from blood, obtained in a trial of the OX40 agonist ivuxolimab. These receptors were obtained from an adult with an advanced solid tumor such as melanoma, head and neck, liver or kidney cancer. CDR3s include the opening cysteine and the closing phenylalanine or tryptophan. The D gene is left open where the match is weak. Size values are once, few and many counts, or a class for expanded clones, and some rows have none.

J gene: TRBJ2-5
clone size: once
V gene: TRBV28
D gene: -
CDR3 protein: CAFRPRGQETQYF
CDR3 DNA: TGTGCTTTCCGCCCCAGGGGCCAAGAGACCCAGTACTTC

J gene: TRBJ1-1
clone size: -
V gene: TRBV9
D gene: -
CDR3 protein: CASSKTVFNTEAFF
CDR3 DNA: TGTGCCAGCAGCAAGACAGTTTTTAACACTGAAGCTTTCTTT

J gene: TRBJ2-2
clone size: once
V gene: TRBV7-9
D gene: -
CDR3 protein: CASSRGANTGELFF
CDR3 DNA: TGTGCCAGCAGCAGGGGGGCGAACACCGGGGAGCTGTTTTTT

J gene: TRBJ2-5
clone size: -
V gene: TRBV21-1
D gene: -
CDR3 protein: CASSKYRGVLQETQYF
CDR3 DNA: TGTGCCAGCAGCAAGTACCGGGGAGTCCTCCAAGAGACCCAGTACTTC

J gene: TRBJ2-3
clone size: once
V gene: TRBV5-1
D gene: TRBD2
CDR3 protein: CASSPGLAEFTDTQYF
CDR3 DNA: TGCGCCAGCAGCCCCGGACTAGCCGAATTCACAGATACGCAGTATTTT

J gene: TRBJ2-3
clone size: -
V gene: TRBV11-1
D gene: TRBD1
CDR3 protein: CASSPLGTGRYADTQYF
CDR3 DNA: TGTGCCAGCAGCCCACTGGGGACAGGGCGGTATGCAGATACGCAGTATTTT

J gene: TRBJ2-5
clone size: -
V gene: TRBV7-9
D gene: TRBD2
CDR3 protein: CASSRAGASGGTQYF
CDR3 DNA: TGTGCCAGCAGCCGAGCGGGGGCCTCCGGGGGGACCCAGTACTTC

J gene: TRBJ2-3
clone size: -
V gene: TRBV29-1
D gene: -
CDR3 protein: CSVEDPRTYTDTQYF
CDR3 DNA: TGCAGCGTTGAAGATCCTAGGACCTACACAGATACGCAGTATTTT

J gene: TRBJ2-7
clone size: -
V gene: TRBV4-2
D gene: -
CDR3 protein: CASSQDQPGSNEQYF
CDR3 DNA: TGTGCCAGCAGCCAAGATCAACCGGGGTCGAACGAGCAGTACTTC

J gene: TRBJ1-6
clone size: -
V gene: TRBV5-1
D gene: -
CDR3 protein: CASSLGGDSPLHF
CDR3 DNA: TGCGCCAGCAGCTTGGGGGGGGATTCACCCCTCCACTTT

J gene: TRBJ2-1
clone size: -
V gene: TRBV4-2
D gene: -
CDR3 protein: CASSLRVGGRSYNEQFF
CDR3 DNA: TGTGCCAGCAGCCTCCGGGTCGGGGGCCGCTCCTACAATGAGCAGTTCTTC

J gene: TRBJ2-3
clone size: once
V gene: TRBV9
D gene: TRBD2
CDR3 protein: CASSVGTSGSTDTQYF
CDR3 DNA: TGTGCCAGCAGCGTAGGTACTAGCGGTAGCACAGATACGCAGTATTTT

J gene: TRBJ1-1
clone size: -
V gene: TRBV6-5
D gene: -
CDR3 protein: CASRVMGQAFF
CDR3 DNA: TGTGCCAGCAGGGTTATGGGACAAGCTTTCTTT

J gene: TRBJ2-3
clone size: -
V gene: TRBV28
D gene: -
CDR3 protein: CATGLSTDTQYF
CDR3 DNA: TGTGCCACTGGACTCAGCACAGATACGCAGTATTTT

J gene: TRBJ1-1
clone size: -
V gene: TRBV7-6
D gene: -
CDR3 protein: CASSLGGFTEAFF
CDR3 DNA: TGTGCCAGCAGCTTGGGGGGATTCACTGAAGCTTTCTTT

J gene: TRBJ2-2
clone size: -
V gene: TRBV4-1
D gene: -
CDR3 protein: CASSQGYLGELFF
CDR3 DNA: TGCGCCAGCAGCCAAGGATACCTCGGGGAGCTGTTTTTT

J gene: TRBJ1-2
clone size: few
V gene: TRBV18
D gene: -
CDR3 protein: CASSPPGRNYGYTF
CDR3 DNA: TGTGCCAGCTCACCACCCGGACGGAACTATGGCTACACCTTC

J gene: TRBJ2-1
clone size: -
V gene: TRBV21-1
D gene: -
CDR3 protein: CASSTDIAGDYNEQFF
CDR3 DNA: TGTGCCAGCAGCACCGATATAGCGGGGGACTACAATGAGCAGTTCTTC

J gene: TRBJ2-5
clone size: -
V gene: TRBV5-6
D gene: -
CDR3 protein: CASSLAGGMGDF
CDR3 DNA: TGTGCCAGCAGCTTGGCCGGCGGCATGGGGGACTTC

J gene: TRBJ2-7
clone size: -
V gene: TRBV5-1
D gene: -
CDR3 protein: CASSLSRGTFKVEQYF
CDR3 DNA: TGCGCCAGCAGCTTATCTCGGGGGACATTTAAGGTCGAGCAGTACTTC

J gene: TRBJ1-1
clone size: few
V gene: TRBV28
D gene: -
CDR3 protein: CASRRGYTEAFF
CDR3 DNA: TGTGCCAGTCGTCGGGGGTACACTGAAGCTTTCTTT

J gene: TRBJ2-5
clone size: -
V gene: TRBV9
D gene: -
CDR3 protein: CASSVGFGSRKTQYF
CDR3 DNA: TGTGCCAGCAGCGTAGGGTTTGGCAGCCGGAAGACCCAGTACTTC

J gene: TRBJ2-1
clone size: few
V gene: TRBV4-1
D gene: TRBD2
CDR3 protein: CASSRGLAGASYNEQFF
CDR3 DNA: TGCGCCAGCAGCCGCGGACTAGCGGGAGCATCCTACAATGAGCAGTTCTTC

J gene: TRBJ1-5
clone size: -
V gene: TRBV19
D gene: TRBD1
CDR3 protein: CASRSGQGSNQPQHF
CDR3 DNA: TGTGCCAGTAGATCGGGACAGGGGAGCAATCAGCCCCAGCATTTT

J gene: TRBJ1-1
clone size: -
V gene: TRBV5-1
D gene: -
CDR3 protein: CASSLLPENTEAFF
CDR3 DNA: TGCGCCAGCAGCTTGCTACCAGAGAACACTGAAGCTTTCTTT

J gene: TRBJ2-1
clone size: -
V gene: TRBV4-2
D gene: TRBD2
CDR3 protein: CASSQGLAVYNEQFF
CDR3 DNA: TGTGCCAGCAGCCAGGGACTAGCGGTATACAATGAGCAGTTCTTC

J gene: TRBJ1-6
clone size: -
V gene: TRBV5-1
D gene: -
CDR3 protein: CASSLETTENSPLHF
CDR3 DNA: TGCGCCAGCAGCTTGGAAACGACAGAGAATTCACCCCTCCACTTT

J gene: TRBJ2-7
clone size: -
V gene: TRBV29-1
D gene: -
CDR3 protein: CSVTTLGRPYEQYF
CDR3 DNA: TGCAGCGTCACCACGCTGGGGCGCCCCTACGAGCAGTACTTC

J gene: TRBJ2-7
clone size: -
V gene: TRBV7-9
D gene: TRBD2
CDR3 protein: CASSLGGLAGVYEQYF
CDR3 DNA: TGTGCCAGCAGCTTAGGGGGACTAGCGGGCGTCTACGAGCAGTACTTC

J gene: TRBJ1-2
clone size: -
V gene: TRBV9
D gene: TRBD1
CDR3 protein: CASSVGGQLNYGYTF
CDR3 DNA: TGTGCCAGCAGCGTAGGGGGACAGCTTAACTATGGCTACACCTTC

J gene: TRBJ1-5
clone size: -
V gene: TRBV18
D gene: -
CDR3 protein: CASSPIQANQPQHF
CDR3 DNA: TGTGCCAGCTCACCAATACAGGCAAATCAGCCCCAGCATTTT

J gene: TRBJ2-7
clone size: -
V gene: TRBV2
D gene: TRBD2
CDR3 protein: CALQPQRGDPYEQYF
CDR3 DNA: TGTGCCCTCCAACCCCAGCGGGGGGATCCCTACGAGCAGTACTTC

J gene: TRBJ1-6
clone size: -
V gene: TRBV11-2
D gene: -
CDR3 protein: CASSFTGRDSPLHF
CDR3 DNA: TGTGCCAGCAGCTTTACAGGGAGGGATTCACCCCTCCACTTT

J gene: TRBJ2-1
clone size: -
V gene: TRBV10-3
D gene: -
CDR3 protein: CAISGQSSYNEQFF
CDR3 DNA: TGTGCCATCAGCGGACAGAGCTCCTACAATGAGCAGTTCTTC

J gene: TRBJ1-5
clone size: few
V gene: TRBV4-1
D gene: -
CDR3 protein: CASSLHGGGNQPQHF
CDR3 DNA: TGCGCCAGCAGCCTCCACGGGGGGGGCAATCAGCCCCAGCATTTT

J gene: TRBJ2-7
clone size: -
V gene: TRBV2
D gene: -
CDR3 protein: CASSGAAYEQYF
CDR3 DNA: TGTGCCAGCAGTGGGGCAGCCTACGAGCAGTACTTC